Shown below are 22 T cell receptor beta chains from a single sample sequenced in a study of T cell changes during pregnancy in multiple sclerosis. The method was immunoSEQ multiplex PCR; TCRdb's version includes in-frame clones alone and lacks a portion of them. The sample includes 50,000 or so clones, approximately 94% of them seen just once. The sample here was CD4+ T cells from peripheral blood mononuclear cells, taken in the second trimester of pregnancy. The receptors derive from a female donor with multiple sclerosis, enrolled in a pregnancy study.

The J gene is TRBJ1-2, the V gene TRBV6-1; 9 bases match TRBD1. The CDR3 length is 14 residues. The V gene's germline CDR1 is MNHNS and CDR2 SASEGT. The J segment lost 8 bases and the V segment lost 2 bases, leaving 6 bases of the junction unmatched. CDR3 residues: CASSESGQGKGYTF. The DNA of the CDR3 is TGTGCCAGCAGTGAAAGTGGACAGGGGAAAGGCTACACCTTC.

This chain uses TRBV11-3 with TRBJ1-1; D gene ambiguous. Germline CDR1 reads SGHNT; CDR2 reads YENEEA. The length of the CDR3 is 13 residues. The V end was cut by 2 bases, the J end by 1 base, with 5 bases between. The CDR3 spells CASSLMRNTEAFF. The CDR3, as DNA: TGTGCCAGCAGCTTAATGAGGAACACTGAAGCTTTCTTT.

There are a few counts of this clone. The V gene is TRBV13, the J gene TRBJ2-3; 10 bases map to TRBD2. CDR3 length: 15 amino acids. CDR1 is PRHDT, CDR2 FYEKMQ, per germline (reference sequence). V shed 10 bases, J shed 2 bases, and the junction held 9 bases outside the gene matches. The CDR3 reads CATSWGLAPTDTQYF. Written as DNA, the CDR3 is TGTGCCACCTCCTGGGGACTAGCGCCCACAGATACGCAGTATTTT.

This chain joins TRBV5-4 and TRBJ2-1; 9 bases line up with TRBD2. Germline CDR1 and CDR2: SGHNT and YYREEE (reference sequence). The ends lost 4 bases at V and 7 bases at J; junction bases unmatched: 12. The CDR3 sequence is 16 residues long. In DNA, the CDR3 is TGTGCCAGCAGCCGCCGGGGGGCGGGGGGGCAGAATGAGCAGTTCTTC. It translates to CASSRRGAGGQNEQFF.

V is TRBV19 and J is TRBJ2-7, with D possibly TRBD2 on 5 matching bases. Per the germline V gene, CDR1 is LNHDA and CDR2 is SQIVND (reference sequence). The V and J ends lost 10 bases and 6 bases respectively, with 13 bases between them. This CDR3 has 11 amino acids. The CDR3 loop reads CATHYRGEQYF. The CDR3 bases are TGTGCCACCCATTACCGGGGCGAGCAGTACTTC.

This clone was seen only once. The chain is built from TRBV11-2 and TRBJ1-2; 7 bases line up with TRBD1. The CDR3 covers 16 residues. CDR1 is SGHAT, CDR2 FQNNGV, per germline. The V segment lost 0 bases and the J segment 0 bases; nucleotides outside the gene matches: 4. CDR3 in DNA: TGTGCCAGCAGCTTAGATTACAGGGGTGCTAACTATGGCTACACCTTC. Its translation: CASSLDYRGANYGYTF.

The chain uses TRBV2 and TRBJ1-2, with 8 positions matching TRBD1. The V gene's germline CDR1 is SNHLY and CDR2 FYNNEI. V lost 4 bases, J lost 8 bases, and 9 bases stayed unmatched. The CDR3 is 14 amino acids. The CDR3 loop reads CASSALLQGGGYTF. The CDR3 DNA reads as TGTGCCAGCAGTGCACTATTACAGGGGGGCGGCTACACCTTC. Filled out from reference TRBV2 and TRBJ1-2, the complete variable domain reads EPEVTQTPSHQVTQMGQEVILRCVPISNHLYFYWYRQILGQKVEFLVSFYNNEISEKSEIFDDQFSVERPDGSNFTLKIRSTKLEDSAMYFCASSALLQGGGYTFGSGTRLTVV.

V and J are TRBV7-2 and TRBJ1-5; D possibly corresponds to TRBD1 (5 bases). Looked up from germline, CDR1 is SGHTA and CDR2 is FQGNSA. The CDR3 runs to 15 residues. The V gene lost 0 bases and the J gene lost 3 bases, with 9 bases spanning the gap. In DNA form, the CDR3 reads TGTGCCAGCAGCTTAGCAGGGGCTAACAATCAGCCCCAGCATTTT. It codes for CASSLAGANNQPQHF.

The chain is built from TRBV19 and TRBJ2-3, with D tentatively TRBD1 (6 bases). This CDR3 is 13 amino acids long. Germline V gene lookup returns CDR1 LNHDA and CDR2 SQIVND (reference sequence). The V gene lost 11 bases and the J gene lost 4 bases, with 16 bases spanning the gap. The CDR3 nucleotides are TGTGCCTCACGACCCCAGGGGCCAGATACGCAGTATTTT. Translating gives CASRPQGPDTQYF.

This chain connects TRBV12-1 to TRBJ2-2; TRBD1, as called in the table, went unchecked against the DNA. TRBV12-1 is tagged as a pseudogene. The CDR3 is made up of 16 amino acids. In DNA, the CDR3 is TGTGCCAGCAGCCACCTCGGGACAGATAACACCGGGGAGCTGTTTTTT. Translation gives CASSHLGTDNTGELFF.

The chain is built from TRBV4-2 and TRBJ2-2; 8 nucleotides align to TRBD2. The germline V gene encodes CDR1 LGHNA and CDR2 YNFKEQ. V lost 0 bases and J lost 7; bases outside the gene matches: 13. The CDR3 has 18 residues. Here the CDR3 DNA reads TGTGCCAGCAGCCAAGATCCAACCGGGGGGGCCCGGCACGGGGAGCTGTTTTTT. Residues: CASSQDPTGGARHGELFF.

This clone was observed a single time. V and J are TRBV10-3 and TRBJ2-1; possible D gene TRBD1, 6 bases. This CDR3 has 14 residues. With 3 bases removed from V and 5 bases from J, the gap between germline ends came to 11 bases. CDR1 and CDR2 from the germline V gene are ENHRY and SYGVKD. CDR3 residues: CAISERGGDNEQFF. The CDR3 bases are TGTGCCATCAGTGAAAGAGGGGGTGACAATGAGCAGTTCTTC.

This chain connects TRBV7-3 to TRBJ2-1, with 15 nucleotides matching TRBD2. The CDR3 length is 16 residues. Germline CDR1 is SGHTA and CDR2 is FQGTGA. V shed 2 bases and J 7 bases; nucleotides not matched to a gene: 3. The CDR3 loop reads CASSLPGLAGGNEQFF. CDR3 nucleotides: TGTGCCAGCAGCTTACCAGGACTAGCGGGGGGGAATGAGCAGTTCTTC.

J is TRBJ1-3 and V is TRBV30; D remains ambiguous. CDR3 length equals 14 residues. V lost 5 bases, J lost 0 bases, and 11 bases lay in between. The germline V gene encodes CDR1 GTSNPN and CDR2 SVGIG (reference sequence). The CDR3 region is CAWGWAGSGNTIYF. The DNA for the CDR3 is TGTGCCTGGGGGTGGGCAGGCTCTGGAAACACCATATATTTT.

For the CDR3, the DNA is TGTGCCAGCAGCTTAACGGGACAGCCTAACTATGGCTACACCTTC. Translated, it gives CASSLTGQPNYGYTF. The chain joins TRBV7-3 to TRBJ1-2, with 7 bases lining up with TRBD1. CDR3 length: 15 amino acids. Trimming at V came to 0 bases and at J to 0 bases, leaving 1 base not matched to a gene. CDR1 and CDR2 (germline): SGHTA, FQGTGA.

The V call is TRBV14, the J call TRBJ1-1; D gene ambiguous. The germline V and J ends were trimmed by 3 bases and 11 bases, with 13 bases remaining between them. The CDR3 totals 12 residues. CDR1 is SGHDN and CDR2 is FVKESK in the germline V gene. CDR3 region: CASSQTTRPAFF. The CDR3 nucleotides are TGTGCCAGCAGCCAGACTACAAGACCGGCTTTCTTT.

The CDR3 DNA follows: TGTGCCAGTAGTTGGCAGGGGAGTCAGCCCCAGCATTTT. Protein: CASSWQGSQPQHF. The chain joins TRBV19 to TRBJ1-5; weak D call: TRBD1 (6 bases). CDR1 is LNHDA, CDR2 SQIVND, per germline (reference sequence). The length of the CDR3 is 13 residues. V dropped 5 bases and J dropped 6 bases, with 11 bases sitting between them.

J is TRBJ2-7 and V is TRBV7-2, with 10 positions matching TRBD1. Trimming took 5 bases from V and 2 from J; bases not matched to a gene: 6. The CDR3 runs 15 residues. Germline assignment: CDR1 SGHTA and CDR2 FQGNSA. CDR3 nucleotide sequence: TGTGCCAGCAGCCCCGACAGGGGGCCGGCCTACGAGCAGTACTTC. Translating gives CASSPDRGPAYEQYF.

The gene calls are TRBV7-2 and TRBJ1-2; perhaps TRBD1 as D (5 bases). Germline V gives CDR1 SGHTA, CDR2 FQGNSA. The CDR3 spans 18 residues. V shed 1 base and J shed 1 base, with 19 bases lying between them. The CDR3 is CASSLGPAGLGNNYGYTF. The CDR3 DNA sequence: TGTGCCAGCAGCTTAGGACCGGCAGGGTTGGGGAATAACTATGGCTACACCTTC.

V usage is TRBV27 and J usage is TRBJ2-1, with 8 nucleotides matching TRBD2. In germline, CDR1 is MNHEY, CDR2 SMNVEV (reference sequence). The CDR3 spans 17 residues. The ends lost 3 bases at V and 2 bases at J; junction bases unmatched: 9. The CDR3 protein is CASSFGKGLAPYNEQFF. The DNA for the CDR3 is TGTGCCAGCAGTTTTGGTAAAGGACTAGCCCCCTACAATGAGCAGTTCTTC.

The J gene is TRBJ1-4, the V gene TRBV19, with 7 nucleotides matching TRBD1. The CDR3 is 13 amino acids. Germline V gene sequence: CDR1 LNHDA, CDR2 SQIVND (reference sequence). Unmatched junction bases numbered 7, after V lost 7 bases and J lost 8 bases. The CDR3 sequence is CASTETGNEKLFF. CDR3 coding DNA: TGTGCCAGTACTGAGACAGGGAACGAAAAACTGTTTTTT.

The chain has TRBV19 and TRBJ2-3; 7 bases align to TRBD2. Germline CDR1 LNHDA, CDR2 SQIVND (reference sequence). CDR3 length: 16 amino acids. Trimming took 8 bases from V and 4 from J; bases not matched to a gene: 15. The CDR3: CASRPLGRVVPDTQYF. DNA of the CDR3: TGTGCCAGTCGCCCCCTGGGGAGGGTGGTCCCAGATACGCAGTATTTT.